Below, one T cell receptor beta chain is given with its context. Per germline, CDR1 SGHDT and CDR2 YYEEEE. V gave up 4 bases and J gave up 9 bases; unmatched junction bases: 5. CDR3 length equals 14 residues. Per the original data handling: Amplification of reference gene primers provided the estimated nucleated cell counts. Sequencing used immunoSEQ multiplex PCR; TCRdb keeps in-frame clones, though not all of them. For V, J and clone size, that table is used; D and trimming come from the DNA. The repertoire consists of about 150,000 clones, with more than 75% occurring once and the leading ten covering approximately 6%. Each participant's cohort was designated according to participant-reported clinical history. Before being deemed recovered, Cohort 3 donors had two negative PCRs, clearance, or symptom resolution. This entry comes from a study of blood T cell repertoires in COVID-19. Study as a whole: Whether acute or convalescent, the COVID-19 samples came from the United States, Italy and Spain.

The chain links TRBV5-6 to TRBJ1-6; 9 bases align to TRBD1. Sequencing used PBMCs or T cells enriched from blood (not recorded which). The TCR was taken from a woman aged 45-65 years who had recovered from COVID-19. The DNA of the CDR3 is TGTGCCAGCAGCCTGGGACAGGGTGGTTCACCCCTCCACTTT. It translates to CASSLGQGGSPLHF.